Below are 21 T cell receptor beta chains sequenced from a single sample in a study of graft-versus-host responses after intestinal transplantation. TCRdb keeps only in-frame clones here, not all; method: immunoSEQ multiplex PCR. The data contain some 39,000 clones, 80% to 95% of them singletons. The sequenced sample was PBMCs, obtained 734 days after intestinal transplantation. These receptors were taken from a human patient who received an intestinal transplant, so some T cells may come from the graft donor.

DNA for the CDR3: TGTGCCAGCAAGGGGCCGCAGGGCGCCACCGGGGAGCTGTTTTTT. It codes for CASKGPQGATGELFF. The gene calls are TRBV2 and TRBJ2-2, with a tentative D call TRBD1 (5 bases). Trimming cost V 7 bases and J 4 bases, with 16 bases left between them. CDR3 length: 15 amino acids. The germline V gene has CDR1 SNHLY and CDR2 FYNNEI.

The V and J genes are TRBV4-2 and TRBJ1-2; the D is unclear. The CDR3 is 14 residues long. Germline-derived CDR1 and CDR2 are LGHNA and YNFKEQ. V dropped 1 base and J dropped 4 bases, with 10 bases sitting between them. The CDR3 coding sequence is TGTGCCAGCAGCCAAGGGTGGGGTTCCTATGGCTACACCTTC. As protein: CASSQGWGSYGYTF.

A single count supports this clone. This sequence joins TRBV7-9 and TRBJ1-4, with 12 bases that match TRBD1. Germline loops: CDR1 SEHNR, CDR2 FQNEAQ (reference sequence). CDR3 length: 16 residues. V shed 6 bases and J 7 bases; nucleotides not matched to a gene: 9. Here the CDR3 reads CASRQIGTGGREKLFF. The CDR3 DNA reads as TGTGCCAGCAGGCAAATCGGGACAGGGGGCCGTGAAAAACTGTTTTTT.

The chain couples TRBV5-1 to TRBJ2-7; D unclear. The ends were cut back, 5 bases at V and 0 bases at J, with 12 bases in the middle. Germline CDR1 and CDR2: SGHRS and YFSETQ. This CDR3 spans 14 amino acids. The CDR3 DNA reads TGCGCCAGCAGGCCGGGCTCAAGCTCCTACGAGCAGTACTTC. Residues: CASRPGSSSYEQYF.

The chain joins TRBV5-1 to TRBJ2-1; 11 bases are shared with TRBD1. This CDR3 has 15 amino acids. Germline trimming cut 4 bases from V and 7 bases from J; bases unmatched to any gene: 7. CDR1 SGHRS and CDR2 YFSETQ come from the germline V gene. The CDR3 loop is CASSQGQGALNEQFF. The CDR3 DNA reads TGCGCCAGCAGCCAAGGACAGGGGGCGCTTAATGAGCAGTTCTTC.

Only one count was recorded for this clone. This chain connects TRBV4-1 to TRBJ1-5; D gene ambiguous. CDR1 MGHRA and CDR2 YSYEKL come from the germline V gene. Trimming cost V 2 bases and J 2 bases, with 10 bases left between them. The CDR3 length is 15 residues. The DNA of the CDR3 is TGCGCCAGCAGCCAATTTCAACCAGGCAATCAGCCCCAGCATTTT. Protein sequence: CASSQFQPGNQPQHF.

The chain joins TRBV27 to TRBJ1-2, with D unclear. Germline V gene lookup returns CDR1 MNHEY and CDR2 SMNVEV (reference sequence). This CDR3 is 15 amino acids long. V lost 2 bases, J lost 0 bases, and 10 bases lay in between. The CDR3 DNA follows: TGTGCCAGCAGTTTAACCCTGGAGACTAACTATGGCTACACCTTC. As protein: CASSLTLETNYGYTF.

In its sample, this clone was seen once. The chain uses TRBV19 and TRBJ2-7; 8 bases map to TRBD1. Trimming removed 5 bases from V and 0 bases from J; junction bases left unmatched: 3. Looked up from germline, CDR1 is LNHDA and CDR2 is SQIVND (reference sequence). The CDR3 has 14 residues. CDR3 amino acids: CASSFTGGSYEQYF. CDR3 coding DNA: TGTGCCAGTAGTTTTACAGGGGGCTCCTACGAGCAGTACTTC.

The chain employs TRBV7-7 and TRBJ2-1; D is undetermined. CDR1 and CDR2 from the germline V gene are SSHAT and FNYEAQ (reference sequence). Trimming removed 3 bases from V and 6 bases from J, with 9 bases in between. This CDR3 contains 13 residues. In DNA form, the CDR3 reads TGTGCCAGCAGCTTCGGACCCGGCAATGAGCAGTTCTTC. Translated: CASSFGPGNEQFF.

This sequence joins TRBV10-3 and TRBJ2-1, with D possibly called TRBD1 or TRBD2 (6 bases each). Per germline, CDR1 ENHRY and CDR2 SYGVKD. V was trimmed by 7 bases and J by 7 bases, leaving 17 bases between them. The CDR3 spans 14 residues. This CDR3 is CAITRAGEENEQFF. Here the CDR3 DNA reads TGTGCCATCACGAGGGCAGGGGAGGAGAATGAGCAGTTCTTC.

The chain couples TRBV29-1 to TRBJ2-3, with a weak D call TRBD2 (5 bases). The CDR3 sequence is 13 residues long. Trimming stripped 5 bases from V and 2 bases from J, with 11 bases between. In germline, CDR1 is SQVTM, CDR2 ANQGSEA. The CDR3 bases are TGCAGCGTTCGGGGTCGTCACACAGATACGCAGTATTTT. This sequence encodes CSVRGRHTDTQYF.

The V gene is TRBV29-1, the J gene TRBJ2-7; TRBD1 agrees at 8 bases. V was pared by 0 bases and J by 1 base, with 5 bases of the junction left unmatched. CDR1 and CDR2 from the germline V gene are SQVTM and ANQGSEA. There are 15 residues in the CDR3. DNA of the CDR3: TGCAGCGTTGAAGATCGGGGACAGGTATCCTACGAGCAGTACTTC. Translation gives CSVEDRGQVSYEQYF.

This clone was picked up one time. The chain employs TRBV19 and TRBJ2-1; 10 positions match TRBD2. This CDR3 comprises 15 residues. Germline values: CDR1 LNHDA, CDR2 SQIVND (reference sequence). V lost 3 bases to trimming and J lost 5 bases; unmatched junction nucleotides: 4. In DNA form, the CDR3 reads TGTGCCAGTAGTATGAGCGGGAGGGCCGACAATGAGCAGTTCTTC. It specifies CASSMSGRADNEQFF.

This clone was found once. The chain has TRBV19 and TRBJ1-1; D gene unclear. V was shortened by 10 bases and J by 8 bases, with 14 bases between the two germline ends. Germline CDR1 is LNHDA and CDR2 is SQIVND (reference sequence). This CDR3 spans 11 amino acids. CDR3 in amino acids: CANRRGSEAFF. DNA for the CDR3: TGTGCCAACAGACGGGGTTCCGAAGCTTTCTTT. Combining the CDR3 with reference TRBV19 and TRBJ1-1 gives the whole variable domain DGGITQSPKYLFRKEGQNVTLSCEQNLNHDAMYWYRQDPGQGLRLIYYSQIVNDFQKGDIAEGYSVSREKKESFPLTVTSAQKNPTAFYLCANRRGSEAFFGQGTRLTVV.

The CDR3 coding sequence is TGTGCCATCAGTCCAACCCAGGGGGGACAGTACACAAGTAACTATGGCTACACCTTC. The encoded protein is CAISPTQGGQYTSNYGYTF. The chain couples TRBV10-3 to TRBJ1-2; 7 nucleotides line up with TRBD1. V lost 5 bases and J lost 1; bases outside the gene matches: 19. Germline V CDR1 and CDR2: ENHRY, SYGVKD. This CDR3 is 19 amino acids long.

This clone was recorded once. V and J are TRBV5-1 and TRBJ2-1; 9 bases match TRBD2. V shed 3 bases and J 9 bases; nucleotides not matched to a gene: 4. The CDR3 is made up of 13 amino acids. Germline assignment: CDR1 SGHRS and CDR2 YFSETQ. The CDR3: CASSWQAGGEQFF. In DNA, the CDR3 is TGCGCCAGCAGCTGGCAAGCGGGAGGTGAGCAGTTCTTC.

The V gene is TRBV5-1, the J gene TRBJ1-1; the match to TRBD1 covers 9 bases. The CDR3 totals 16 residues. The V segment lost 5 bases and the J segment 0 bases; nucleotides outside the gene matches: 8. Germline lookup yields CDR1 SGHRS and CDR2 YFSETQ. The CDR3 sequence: CASSEGTGTMNTEAFF. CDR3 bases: TGCGCCAGCAGTGAGGGGACAGGGACCATGAACACTGAAGCTTTCTTT.

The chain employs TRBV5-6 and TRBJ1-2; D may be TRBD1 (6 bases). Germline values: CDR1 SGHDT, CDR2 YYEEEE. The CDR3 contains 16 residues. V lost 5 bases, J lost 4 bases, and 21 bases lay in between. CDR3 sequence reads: CASSSYQGIQAYGYTF. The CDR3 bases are TGTGCCAGCAGTTCTTACCAGGGGATCCAGGCCTATGGCTACACCTTC. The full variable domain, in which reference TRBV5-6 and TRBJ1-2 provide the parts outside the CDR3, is DAGVTQSPTHLIKTRGQQVTLRCSPKSGHDTVSWYQQALGQGPQFIFQYYEEEERQRGNFPDRFSGHQFPNYSSELNVNALLLGDSALYLCASSSYQGIQAYGYTFGSGTRLTVV.

The CDR3 DNA reads TGTGCCAGCAGCCGGCCCTACGGACAGATGAACACTGAAGCTTTCTTT. Its protein is CASSRPYGQMNTEAFF. The V and J genes are TRBV4-2 and TRBJ1-1, with D possibly matching TRBD1 (6 bases). CDR1 is LGHNA and CDR2 is YNFKEQ in the germline V gene. Trimming cost V 4 bases and J 0 bases, with 15 bases left between them. The CDR3 loop spans 16 amino acids.

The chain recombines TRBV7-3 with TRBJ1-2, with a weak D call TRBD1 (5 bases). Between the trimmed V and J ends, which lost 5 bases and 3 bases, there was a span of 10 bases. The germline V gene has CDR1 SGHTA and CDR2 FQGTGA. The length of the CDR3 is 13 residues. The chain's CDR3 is CASSPGGHYGYTF. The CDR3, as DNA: TGTGCCAGCAGCCCCGGGGGTCACTATGGCTACACCTTC. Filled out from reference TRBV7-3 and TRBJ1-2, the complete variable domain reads GAGVSQTPSNKVTEKGKYVELRCDPISGHTALYWYRQSLGQGPEFLIYFQGTGAADDSGLPNDRFFAVRPEGSVSTLKIQRTERGDSAVYLCASSPGGHYGYTFGSGTRLTVV.

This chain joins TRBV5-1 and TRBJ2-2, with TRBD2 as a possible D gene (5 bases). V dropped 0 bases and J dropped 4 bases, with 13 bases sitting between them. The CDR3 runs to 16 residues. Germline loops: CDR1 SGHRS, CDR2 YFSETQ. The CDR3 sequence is CASSLEEKGGTGELFF. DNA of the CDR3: TGCGCCAGCAGCTTGGAGGAAAAAGGAGGCACCGGGGAGCTGTTTTTT.